These T cell receptor beta chains were read from a single sample in a study of blood T cells in healthy people across ages. TCRdb re-analysed the 5' RACE reads in MiXCR, keeping a single row per CDR3 protein. This sample has 1.5 million to 2 million distinct CDR3 sequences, with about two fifths found just once. The material sequenced was blood. The receptors originated from a human donor in good health. CDR3s include the opening cysteine and the closing phenylalanine or tryptophan. D genes are given only for firm matches. Some rows mark clone size as missing; the rest say once, few, many or name a class of expanded clone.

D: TRBD1; size: NA; J: TRBJ1-2; length: 16; V: TRBV5-5; CDR3: CASSSGQGESNYGYTF; DNA: TGTGCCAGCAGCTCCGGACAGGGAGAATCTAACTATGGCTACACCTTC
D: NA; size: NA; J: TRBJ2-7; length: 13; V: TRBV20-1; CDR3: CSARGRGSHEQYF; DNA: TGCAGTGCTAGAGGCAGGGGTAGCCACGAGCAGTACTTC
D: NA; size: NA; J: TRBJ1-5; length: 15; V: TRBV20-1; CDR3: CSARAVGGGNQPQHF; DNA: TGCAGTGCTAGAGCGGTAGGGGGGGGCAATCAGCCCCAGCATTTT
D: TRBD2; size: NA; J: TRBJ2-3; length: 16; V: TRBV11-3; CDR3: CASSGRTSGHTDTQYF; DNA: TGTGCCAGCAGCGGGCGGACTAGCGGACACACAGATACGCAGTATTTT
D: NA; size: NA; J: TRBJ2-1; length: 15; V: TRBV7-3; CDR3: CASSLTGGVYNGQFF; DNA: TGTGCCAGCAGCTTAACAGGGGGTGTCTACAATGGGCAGTTCTTC
D: NA; size: few; J: TRBJ2-7; length: 16; V: TRBV14; CDR3: CTSSQGGSGVAYEQYF; DNA: TGTACCAGCAGCCAAGGTGGCTCGGGGGTCGCCTACGAGCAGTACTTC
D: TRBD1; size: few; J: TRBJ1-2; length: 13; V: TRBV10-3; CDR3: CAGKQGARGGYTF; DNA: TGTGCCGGAAAACAGGGGGCTCGGGGAGGCTACACCTTC
D: TRBD1; size: few; J: TRBJ2-1; length: 12; V: TRBV15; CDR3: CATSRAGGEQFF; DNA: TGTGCCACCAGCAGGGCAGGGGGTGAGCAGTTCTTC
D: NA; size: NA; J: TRBJ2-7; length: 19; V: TRBV28; CDR3: CASSFPMAPDGLGSYEQYF; DNA: TGTGCCAGCAGTTTTCCAATGGCCCCGGACGGTTTAGGCTCCTACGAGCAGTACTTC
D: NA; size: NA; J: TRBJ1-1; length: 12; V: TRBV12-3/TRBV12-4; CDR3: CASSIRATVAFF; DNA: TGTGCCAGCAGCATCAGGGCCACTGTAGCTTTCTTT
D: TRBD2; size: NA; J: TRBJ2-3; length: 18; V: TRBV7-9; CDR3: CASSLRTSPSSLTDTQYF; DNA: TGTGCCAGCAGCTTAAGGACTAGCCCAAGTAGCCTCACAGATACGCAGTATTTT
D: NA; size: few; J: TRBJ2-7; length: 13; V: TRBV20-1; CDR3: CSARQGKSYEQYF; DNA: TGCAGTGCTAGACAGGGGAAAAGCTACGAGCAGTACTTC
D: NA; size: many; J: TRBJ2-7; length: 16; V: TRBV4-3; CDR3: CASSQVANVLSYEQYF; DNA: TGCGCCAGCAGCCAAGTCGCGAATGTTCTATCCTACGAGCAGTACTTC
D: NA; size: NA; J: TRBJ1-2; length: 13; V: TRBV6-5; CDR3: CAAVNTLNYGYTF; DNA: TGTGCCGCGGTCAATACACTCAACTATGGCTACACCTTC
D: TRBD2; size: NA; J: TRBJ2-5; length: 17; V: TRBV7-8; CDR3: CASSPHASGAYQETQYF; DNA: TGTGCCAGCAGCCCCCATGCTAGCGGGGCCTACCAAGAGACCCAGTACTTC
D: TRBD1; size: once; J: TRBJ1-1; length: 18; V: TRBV12-3/TRBV12-4; CDR3: CASSSSVIRTGLNTEAFF; DNA: TGTGCCAGCAGTTCCTCGGTAATCAGGACAGGGCTGAACACTGAAGCTTTCTTT
D: NA; size: NA; J: TRBJ2-2; length: 14; V: TRBV20-1; CDR3: CSARELTNTGELFF; DNA: TGCAGTGCTAGAGAACTGACGAATACCGGGGAGCTGTTTTTT
D: NA; size: few; J: TRBJ1-5; length: 13; V: TRBV6-5; CDR3: CASSAHPNQPQHF; DNA: TGTGCCAGCAGCGCCCATCCAAATCAGCCCCAGCATTTT
D: TRBD1; size: NA; J: TRBJ2-7; length: 15; V: TRBV28; CDR3: CASSLRGQISYEQYF; DNA: TGTGCCAGCAGTTTAAGGGGACAGATCTCCTACGAGCAGTACTTC
D: TRBD2; size: NA; J: TRBJ2-3; length: 15; V: TRBV10-3; CDR3: CAISNPSGGTDTQYF; DNA: TGTGCCATCAGTAACCCTAGCGGGGGCACAGATACGCAGTATTTT
D: TRBD1; size: NA; J: TRBJ1-1; length: 14; V: TRBV29-1; CDR3: CSVQQGIMNTEAFF; DNA: TGCAGCGTTCAACAGGGGATCATGAACACTGAAGCTTTCTTT
D: NA; size: NA; J: TRBJ1-2; length: 14; V: TRBV5-1; CDR3: CASSSPNRVGGYTF; DNA: TGCGCCAGCAGCTCCCCGAACAGGGTGGGAGGCTACACCTTC
D: NA; size: few; J: TRBJ2-1; length: 16; V: TRBV24-1; CDR3: CATSDSPGGFYNEQFF; DNA: TGTGCCACCAGTGATTCACCCGGCGGCTTCTACAATGAGCAGTTCTTC
D: NA; size: many; J: TRBJ2-1; length: 15; V: TRBV4-3; CDR3: CASSQGHTSYNEQFF; DNA: TGCGCCAGCAGCCAAGGTCACACGTCCTACAATGAGCAGTTCTTC
D: NA; size: NA; J: TRBJ2-4; length: 14; V: TRBV20-1; CDR3: CSARERLAKNIQYF; DNA: TGCAGTGCCCGAGAGAGGTTAGCCAAAAACATTCAGTACTTC
D: NA; size: NA; J: TRBJ1-5; length: 12; V: TRBV20-1; CDR3: CSARIPDQPQHF; DNA: TGCAGTGCTAGAATTCCGGATCAGCCCCAGCATTTT
D: NA; size: NA; J: TRBJ2-1; length: 14; V: TRBV5-1; CDR3: CASSLVRPTDEQFF; DNA: TGCGCCAGCAGCTTGGTTCGACCTACAGATGAGCAGTTCTTC